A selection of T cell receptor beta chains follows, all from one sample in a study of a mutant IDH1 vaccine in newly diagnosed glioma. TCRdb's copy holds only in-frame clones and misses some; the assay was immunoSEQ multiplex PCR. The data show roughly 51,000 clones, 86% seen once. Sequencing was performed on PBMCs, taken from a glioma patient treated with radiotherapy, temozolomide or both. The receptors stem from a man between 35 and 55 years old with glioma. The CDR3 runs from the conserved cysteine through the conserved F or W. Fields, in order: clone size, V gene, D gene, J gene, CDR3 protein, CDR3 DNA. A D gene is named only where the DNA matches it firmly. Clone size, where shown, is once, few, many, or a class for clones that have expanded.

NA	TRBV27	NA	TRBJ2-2	CASSTNYAGELFF	TGTGCCAGCAGTACTAATTACGCCGGGGAGCTGTTTTTT
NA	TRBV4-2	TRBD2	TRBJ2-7	CASSVEVSGSIYEQYF	TGTGCCAGCAGCGTGGAGGTAAGCGGGAGTATCTACGAGCAGTACTTC
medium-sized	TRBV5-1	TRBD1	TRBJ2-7	CASSLRTGGYEQYF	TGCGCCAGCAGCTTACGGACAGGGGGCTACGAGCAGTACTTC
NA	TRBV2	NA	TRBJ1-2	CARRLDGYTF	TGTGCCAGACGACTGGACGGCTACACCTTC
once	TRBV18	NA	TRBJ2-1	CASSLLTDRNEQFF	TGTGCCAGCTCACTCCTCACCGACCGGAATGAGCAGTTCTTC
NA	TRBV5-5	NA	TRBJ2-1	CAGSGAPNEQFF	TGTGCCGGCTCCGGGGCCCCCAATGAGCAGTTCTTC
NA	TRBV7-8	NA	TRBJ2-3	CASSLGVSVADTQYF	TGTGCCAGCAGCTTAGGGGTTTCTGTGGCAGATACGCAGTATTTT
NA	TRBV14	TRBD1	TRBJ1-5	CASSRQGRGGNQPQHF	TGTGCCAGCAGTCGACAGGGCCGCGGTGGCAATCAGCCCCAGCATTTT
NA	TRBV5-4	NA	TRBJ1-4	CASSPSGRVNEKLFF	TGTGCCAGCAGCCCTTCGGGACGGGTTAATGAAAAACTGTTTTTT
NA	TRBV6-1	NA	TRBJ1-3	CASSEVVRNTIYF	TGTGCCAGCAGTGAGGTTGTTAGAAACACCATATATTTT
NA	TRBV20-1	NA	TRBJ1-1	CSASRNTEAFF	TGCAGTGCTAGTCGCAACACTGAAGCTTTCTTT
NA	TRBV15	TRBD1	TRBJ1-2	CATSRAGGYGYTF	TGTGCCACCAGCAGAGCAGGGGGCTATGGCTACACCTTC
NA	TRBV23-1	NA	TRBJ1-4	CASSQSGQGREKLFF	TGCGCCAGCAGTCAATCAGGGCAGGGGCGGGAAAAACTGTTTTTT
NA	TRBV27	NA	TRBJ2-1	CASSLVGNEQFF	TGTGCCAGCAGTTTAGTGGGGAATGAGCAGTTCTTC
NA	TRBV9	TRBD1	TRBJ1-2	CASSVGSGGYDYTF	TGTGCCAGCAGCGTAGGTTCAGGGGGTTATGACTACACCTTC
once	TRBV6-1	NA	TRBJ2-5	CASSGDRVGRETQYF	TGTGCCAGCAGTGGAGACAGGGTAGGGAGGGAGACCCAGTACTTC
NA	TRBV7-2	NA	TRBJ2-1	CASSLTGDGYNEQFF	TGTGCCAGCAGCTTAACGGGGGACGGGTACAATGAGCAGTTCTTC
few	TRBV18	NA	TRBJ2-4	CASSPTGGKNIQYF	TGTGCCAGCTCACCTACAGGTGGCAAAAACATTCAGTACTTC
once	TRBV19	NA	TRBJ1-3	CASSIAGPGNTIYF	TGTGCCAGTAGTATAGCGGGGCCTGGAAACACCATATATTTT
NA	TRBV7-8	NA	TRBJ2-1	CASAGLDNEQFF	TGTGCCAGCGCCGGATTAGACAATGAGCAGTTCTTC